This T cell receptor (beta chain) derives from a study of shared clonotypes between healthy human individuals. Deletions cut 5 bases from V and 5 bases from J, with 18 bases between. The CDR3 has 15 amino acids. CDR1 is MNHEY and CDR2 is SMNVEV in the germline V gene (reference sequence). In the source study's methods: From ImmunoSEQ came sequences covering only the junction and carrying no quality scores, so filtering differed. Data came from immunoSEQ multiplex PCR; TCRdb stores just in-frame clones and leaves some out. The V and J calls and clone size come from that table; D and trimming were worked out from the DNA. The table has about 1,900,000 clones, over 85% seen once. Terminally differentiated effector memory CD45RA+ cells were left out of the naive CD8 fraction, which was CD45RO-negative and positively selected for CCR7.

The rearrangement links TRBV27 to TRBJ1-2; D unclear. Material for sequencing was naive CD8+ T cells sorted from blood. This TCR derives from a man younger than 35 in good health. The CDR3 nucleotides are TGTGCCAGCAGTCCCCTAACCCCCTCACCGTATGGCTACACCTTC. Amino acid sequence: CASSPLTPSPYGYTF.